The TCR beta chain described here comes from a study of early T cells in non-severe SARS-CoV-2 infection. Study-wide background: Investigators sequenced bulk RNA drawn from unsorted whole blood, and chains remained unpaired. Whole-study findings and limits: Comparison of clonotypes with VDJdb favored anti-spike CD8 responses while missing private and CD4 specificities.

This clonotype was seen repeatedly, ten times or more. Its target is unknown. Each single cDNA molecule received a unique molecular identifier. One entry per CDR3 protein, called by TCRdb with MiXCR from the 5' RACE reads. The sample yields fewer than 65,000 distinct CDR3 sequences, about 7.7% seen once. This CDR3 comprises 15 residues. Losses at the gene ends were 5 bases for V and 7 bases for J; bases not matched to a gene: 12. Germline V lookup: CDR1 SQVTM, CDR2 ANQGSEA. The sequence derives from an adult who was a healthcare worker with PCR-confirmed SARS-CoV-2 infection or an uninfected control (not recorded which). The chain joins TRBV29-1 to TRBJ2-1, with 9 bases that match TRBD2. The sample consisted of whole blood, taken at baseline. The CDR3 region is CSVPRSGSGWNEQFF. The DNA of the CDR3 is TGCAGCGTTCCGCGTAGCGGGAGCGGATGGAATGAGCAGTTCTTC.